The 6 T cell receptor beta chains reported below all come from one sample, sequenced in a study of T cell repertoires in cytomegalovirus infection. TCRdb reprocessed the reads via MiXCR and lists one record per CDR3 protein. The sample lists some 920,000 distinct CDR3 sequences, roughly 30% occurring once. Their cognate antigens are unknown. The sample was cultured CD8+ T cells from PBMCs, taken from culture after CMV antigen stimulation. These receptors were taken from a human donor in good health (CMV status not recorded). Some clones in this sample may be carry-over from other donors' samples.

V usage is TRBV4-3 and J usage is TRBJ2-5, with a weak D call TRBD2 (6 bases). CDR1 and CDR2 (germline): LGHNA, YSLEER. CDR3 length: 16 residues. Trimming left V 4 bases short and J 4 bases short, with 19 bases between. CDR3 sequence (DNA): TGCGCCAGCAGCCCGTTCCGATATAGCGGTGGAGAGACCCAGTACTTC. It codes for CASSPFRYSGGETQYF.

V is TRBV20-1 and J is TRBJ2-7; D not resolved. Per germline, CDR1 DFQATT and CDR2 SNEGSKA (reference sequence). The CDR3 runs to 11 residues. V was cut by 3 bases and J by 2 bases, with 5 bases left in between. The chain's CDR3 is CSASLAYEQYV. As DNA, the CDR3 is TGCAGTGCTAGTCTAGCCTACGAGCAGTACGTC.

There are a few counts of this clonotype. The chain uses TRBV25-1 and TRBJ1-6; D unclear. Germline loops: CDR1 MGHDK, CDR2 SYGVNS. This CDR3 has 14 residues. V lost 5 bases, J lost 2 bases, and 7 bases lay in between. The CDR3 DNA sequence: TGTGCCAGCAGTTTTTCCCCCTATAATTCACCCCTCCACTTT. Protein: CASSFSPYNSPLHF.

This clonotype has only a few counts. V and J are TRBV6-1 and TRBJ1-2; D call uncertain. This CDR3 has 14 amino acids. Looked up from germline, CDR1 is MNHNS and CDR2 is SASEGT. Trimming shortened V by 0 bases and J by 6 bases, and 11 bases separated the two germline ends. CDR3 region: CASSEAPGSDGYTF. The CDR3 DNA reads TGTGCCAGCAGTGAAGCGCCTGGGAGCGATGGCTACACCTTC.

The rearrangement uses TRBV28 and TRBJ1-6, with D possibly being TRBD1 (6 bases). The V and J ends lost 2 bases and 8 bases respectively, with 13 bases between them. The CDR3 sequence is 15 residues long. Germline-derived CDR1 and CDR2 are MDHEN and SYDVKM. CDR3 sequence reads: CASSLQGRGYSPLHF. Written as DNA, the CDR3 is TGTGCCAGCAGTTTACAGGGGCGGGGTTATTCACCCCTCCACTTT. The whole variable domain, filled in from reference TRBV28 and TRBJ1-6, reads DVKVTQSSRYLVKRTGEKVFLECVQDMDHENMFWYRQDPGLGLRLIYFSYDVKMKEKGDIPEGYSVSREKKERFSLILESASTNQTSMYLCASSLQGRGYSPLHFGNGTRLTVT.

This chain links TRBV7-9 with TRBJ2-7, with 11 positions matching TRBD1. CDR3 length: 15 amino acids. The ends lost 4 bases at V and 3 bases at J; junction bases unmatched: 5. Germline assignment: CDR1 SEHNR and CDR2 FQNEAQ (reference sequence). The CDR3 is CASSSPDRGHYEQYF. Here the CDR3 DNA reads TGTGCCAGCAGCTCCCCGGACAGGGGGCACTACGAGCAGTACTTC.